Below are 2 T cell receptor beta chains sequenced from a single sample in a study of cytomegalovirus exposure and HLA in healthy donors. The PCR was carried out with 60 Vbeta primers and 13 Jbeta primers. The table came from immunoSEQ multiplex PCR; TCRdb's copy has only in-frame clones and leaves some out. The sample includes some 110,000 clones, 60% to 80% of them seen just once. Input material: PBMCs. All receptors derive from a man in his fifties in good health and CMV-seropositive.

The chain carries TRBV7-8 and TRBJ1-5, with D perhaps TRBD1 (5 bases). CDR3 length: 13 residues. With 7 bases removed from V and 0 bases from J, the gap between germline ends came to 7 bases. Germline lookup yields CDR1 SGHVS and CDR2 FQNEAQ. CDR3 protein: CASTGHSNQPQHF. The CDR3 nucleotides are TGTGCCAGCACAGGGCATAGCAATCAGCCCCAGCATTTT.

The CDR3 DNA is TGTGCCAGCAGATTGGGACAGGGGGCTAACTATGGCTACACCTTC. Encoded protein: CASRLGQGANYGYTF. The chain has TRBV6-1 and TRBJ1-2; TRBD1 matches 11 bases. The CDR3 sequence is 15 residues long. Germline V gives CDR1 MNHNS, CDR2 SASEGT. V shed 6 bases and J 0 bases; nucleotides not matched to a gene: 3.